These 18 T cell receptor beta chains share one sample of origin, sequenced in a study of cytomegalovirus exposure and HLA in healthy donors. Primers included in the PCR were 60 Vbeta and 13 Jbeta primers. Libraries were prepared by immunoSEQ multiplex PCR; TCRdb keeps only in-frame clonotypes and omits some of them. The table records about 120,000 clones, approximately 74% of them present only once. The source material was PBMCs. The receptor set was obtained from a woman between 40 and 55 years old in good health and CMV-seropositive.

The chain employs TRBV4-2 and TRBJ2-5; 7 nucleotides match TRBD1. Per germline, CDR1 LGHNA and CDR2 YNFKEQ. Trimming took 4 bases from V and 5 from J; bases not matched to a gene: 13. The CDR3 length is 16 residues. Here the CDR3 reads CASSPYRDSVGETQYF. CDR3 in DNA: TGTGCCAGCAGCCCGTACAGGGACAGCGTGGGGGAGACCCAGTACTTC.

V usage is TRBV19 and J usage is TRBJ2-7, with 10 bases lining up with TRBD2. Per germline, CDR1 LNHDA and CDR2 SQIVND (reference sequence). Trimming took 5 bases from V and 2 from J; bases not matched to a gene: 6. CDR3 length: 15 amino acids. The CDR3 nucleotides read TGTGCCAGTAGTCTTGTCCTAGCGGGGGCCTACGAGCAGTACTTC. It translates to CASSLVLAGAYEQYF.

In the case of this clone: The same CDR3 can be traced to other DNA sequences in this sample. The chain couples TRBV7-8 to TRBJ2-1, with 9 bases fitting TRBD2. The CDR3 has 16 amino acids. CDR1 and CDR2 from the germline V gene are SGHVS and FQNEAQ. V dropped 1 base and J dropped 0; count of bases not matched to a gene: 1. CDR3 in amino acids: CASSLEGLASYNEQFF. The CDR3 DNA is TGTGCCAGCAGCTTAGAGGGACTAGCCTCCTACAATGAGCAGTTCTTC. Full variable domain (remainder filled in from reference TRBV7-8 and TRBJ2-1): GAGVSQSPRYKVAKRGQDVALRCDPISGHVSLFWYQQALGQGPEFLTYFQNEAQLDKSGLPSDRFFAERPEGSVSTLKIQRTQQEDSAVYLCASSLEGLASYNEQFFGPGTRLTVL.

The rearrangement joins TRBV27 to TRBJ2-7; possible D gene TRBD2, 6 bases. Germline V gene sequence: CDR1 MNHEY, CDR2 SMNVEV (reference sequence). CDR3 size: 14 residues. Trimming took 4 bases from V and 3 from J, leaving 13 bases between them. CDR3: CASSSRPGDYEQYF. For the CDR3, the DNA is TGTGCCAGCAGTTCTCGACCGGGGGACTACGAGCAGTACTTC.

As to this clone: The limits of the CDR3 on the DNA are not certain, so only TCRdb's listed CDR3 is given. V is TRBV5-1 and J is TRBJ1-4. Germline V gene lookup returns CDR1 SGHRS and CDR2 YFSETQ. The CDR3 adds up to 16 amino acids, both ends counted. CDR3 sequence: CASSFGAGVTNEKLFF.

This clone was counted a single time. The chain is built from TRBV5-1 and TRBJ2-3; D remains ambiguous. V lost 0 bases and J lost 1, with 12 bases in between. CDR1 is SGHRS, CDR2 YFSETQ, per germline. The CDR3 runs to 16 residues. CDR3 loop: CASSLGPATGTDTQYF. CDR3 in DNA: TGCGCCAGCAGCTTGGGCCCAGCGACCGGCACAGATACGCAGTATTTT. Together with reference TRBV5-1 and TRBJ2-3, the CDR3 gives the full variable domain: KAGVTQTPRYLIKTRGQQVTLSCSPISGHRSVSWYQQTPGQGLQFLFEYFSETQRNKGNFPGRFSGRQFSNSRSEMNVSTLELGDSALYLCASSLGPATGTDTQYFGPGTRLTVL.

The V gene is TRBV5-4, the J gene TRBJ1-1; 7 nucleotides match TRBD1. The V gene's germline CDR1 is SGHNT and CDR2 YYREEE (reference sequence). V trimming: 1 base; J trimming: 3 bases; junction bases outside the gene matches: 3. This CDR3 contains 14 residues. CDR3 sequence reads: CASSLNRGDTEAFF. The DNA for the CDR3 is TGTGCCAGCAGCTTGAACAGGGGCGACACTGAAGCTTTCTTT.

The chain joins TRBV18 to TRBJ2-2, with no clear D. Between the trimmed V and J ends, which lost 3 bases and 4 bases, there was a span of 9 bases. This CDR3 has 14 amino acids. Germline lookup yields CDR1 KGHSH and CDR2 LQKENI. The CDR3 region is CASSPPRSTGELFF. DNA of the CDR3: TGTGCCAGCTCACCCCCCCGCAGCACCGGGGAGCTGTTTTTT.

The chain links TRBV9 to TRBJ1-1, with TRBD1 as a possible D gene (5 bases). V shed 4 bases and J shed 4 bases, with 14 bases lying between them. The CDR3 extends over 14 amino acids. Looked up from germline, CDR1 is SGDLS and CDR2 is YYNGEE. CDR3 sequence reads: CASSPTPGSTEAFF. DNA of the CDR3: TGTGCCAGCAGCCCTACCCCAGGGTCCACTGAAGCTTTCTTT. Full variable domain (outside the CDR3, taken from reference TRBV9 and TRBJ1-1): DSGVTQTPKHLITATGQRVTLRCSPRSGDLSVYWYQQSLDQGLQFLIQYYNGEERAKGNILERFSAQQFPDLHSELNLSSLELGDSALYFCASSPTPGSTEAFFGQGTRLTVV.

This clone has only one observation. The CDR3 loop is CASSFSGRGTGELFF. The CDR3 bases are TGCGCCAGCAGCTTCAGCGGGAGGGGCACCGGGGAGCTGTTTTTT. The chain uses TRBV5-1 and TRBJ2-2, with 10 bases matching TRBD2. Germline lookup yields CDR1 SGHRS and CDR2 YFSETQ. V was pared by 2 bases and J by 4 bases, with 2 bases of the junction left unmatched. The CDR3 loop spans 15 amino acids.

The chain couples TRBV5-1 to TRBJ2-5, with 11 nucleotides matching TRBD1. This CDR3 region has 15 residues. Germline lookup yields CDR1 SGHRS and CDR2 YFSETQ. V lost 4 bases and J lost 3; bases outside the gene matches: 5. The CDR3 coding sequence is TGCGCCAGCAGCCCGGGGACAGGGGGGGAAGAGACCCAGTACTTC. Translation: CASSPGTGGEETQYF.

This chain links TRBV4-1 with TRBJ2-5; D might be TRBD2 (5 bases). The length of the CDR3 is 15 residues. With 4 bases removed from V and 5 bases from J, the gap between germline ends came to 17 bases. The germline CDR1 and CDR2 sequences are MGHRA and YSYEKL. The CDR3 loop reads CASSPSSVPGETQYF. The CDR3 region has the DNA TGCGCCAGCAGCCCTTCATCGGTCCCGGGGGAGACCCAGTACTTC.

The CDR3 reads CASRDRNVYEQYF. CDR3 sequence (DNA): TGTGCCAGCAGGGACAGGAACGTCTACGAGCAGTACTTC. The rearrangement links TRBV6-1 to TRBJ2-7, with 7 bases matching TRBD1. V lost 6 bases to trimming and J lost 3 bases; unmatched junction nucleotides: 5. Germline-derived CDR1 and CDR2 are MNHNS and SASEGT. The CDR3 runs 13 residues.

CDR3 protein: CASSLTAQTQYF. The CDR3 DNA follows: TGTGCCAGCAGCCTAACCGCTCAGACCCAGTACTTC. The chain carries TRBV7-8 and TRBJ2-5, with D unclear. The CDR3 loop spans 12 amino acids. From germline, CDR1 is SGHVS and CDR2 FQNEAQ. V was cut by 5 bases and J by 6 bases, with 10 bases left in between.

The chain carries TRBV5-6 and TRBJ1-1; a weak D match, TRBD1 (6 bases). V was clipped by 4 bases and J by 1 base, with 14 bases between them. CDR1 and CDR2 (germline): SGHDT, YYEEEE. This CDR3 comprises 15 residues. This chain's CDR3 is CASSPWTDGNTEAFF. The CDR3 DNA reads TGTGCCAGCAGCCCCTGGACAGACGGGAACACTGAAGCTTTCTTT.

This clone turned up a few times. The chain is built from TRBV5-1 and TRBJ2-5; D perhaps matches TRBD1 (6 bases). This CDR3 contains 14 residues. CDR1 and CDR2 from the germline V gene are SGHRS and YFSETQ. Trimming took 3 bases from V and 0 from J, leaving 9 bases between them. The CDR3 region has the DNA TGCGCCAGCAGCTATAACAGGGACCAAGAGACCCAGTACTTC. It specifies CASSYNRDQETQYF.

This rearrangement joins TRBV4-1 to TRBJ2-7, with 7 bases lining up with TRBD1. Germline loops: CDR1 MGHRA, CDR2 YSYEKL. Trimming removed 1 base from V and 5 bases from J; junction bases left unmatched: 11. The CDR3 totals 16 residues. The CDR3 nucleotides are TGCGCCAGCAGCCAAGTCTGGACAGGTCTCCTCGACGAGCAGTACTTC. This sequence encodes CASSQVWTGLLDEQYF.

This rearrangement joins TRBV5-1 to TRBJ2-5; D unresolved. The V and J ends lost 2 bases and 2 bases respectively, with 13 bases between them. The CDR3 totals 15 residues. CDR1 and CDR2 (germline): SGHRS, YFSETQ. The CDR3 nucleotides read TGCGCCAGCAGCTTTTCTCTGGCAACACAAGAGACCCAGTACTTC. Amino acid sequence: CASSFSLATQETQYF.